The entry that follows covers one TCR beta chain sequence. These data originate in a study of shared clonotypes between healthy human individuals. V lost 0 bases and J lost 5; bases outside the gene matches: 10. Germline lookup yields CDR1 SGHVS and CDR2 FQNEAQ. This CDR3 has 18 amino acids. The assay was immunoSEQ multiplex PCR, and TCRdb's table has in-frame clones only and misses some. Here the sample spans about 1 million clones, about three quarters being singletons. The receptor was isolated from a man younger than 35 in good health. The specimen was memory CD4+ T cells sorted from blood. As for subset: CD45RA-negative fraction. J is TRBJ2-2 and V is TRBV7-8; TRBD1 agrees at 9 bases. The CDR3 DNA reads as TGTGCCAGCAGCTTAGCGACTATTGGACAGGGGCTTACCGGGGAGCTGTTTTTT. Translated, it gives CASSLATIGQGLTGELFF.